This T cell receptor (beta chain) originates from a study of T-cell reconstitution after alpha-beta-depleted transplantation in children. A TCRbeta library incorporating unique molecular identifiers was prepared. TCRdb recomputed calls from the PCR reads with MiXCR, one row per CDR3 protein. The data contain approximately 640,000 distinct CDR3 sequences, about 15% of them singletons. The germline gives CDR1 SGHAT, CDR2 FQDESV (reference sequence). Trimming left V 2 bases short and J 3 bases short, with 22 bases between. The CDR3 has 19 amino acids. This sequence joins TRBV11-1 and TRBJ1-4, with no clear D. The sequence came from a human donor who donated a stem cell graft to a child with acute myeloid leukemia. Sequencing used PBMCs from the stem cell graft donor, obtained from the stem cell graft. In DNA, the CDR3 is TGTGCCAGCAGCTTATCTTCGAGGACGTCGACTGGGGCTAATGAAAAACTGTTTTTT. Protein sequence: CASSLSSRTSTGANEKLFF.